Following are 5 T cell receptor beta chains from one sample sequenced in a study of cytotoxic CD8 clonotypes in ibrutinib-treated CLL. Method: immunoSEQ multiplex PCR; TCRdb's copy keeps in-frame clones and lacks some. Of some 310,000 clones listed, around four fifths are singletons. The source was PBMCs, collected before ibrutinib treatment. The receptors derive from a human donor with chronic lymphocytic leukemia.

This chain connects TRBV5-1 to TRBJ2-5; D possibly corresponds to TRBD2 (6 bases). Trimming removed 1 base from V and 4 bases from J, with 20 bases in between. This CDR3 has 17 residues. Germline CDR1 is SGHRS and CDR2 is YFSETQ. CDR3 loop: CASSLFDEGRMGETQYF. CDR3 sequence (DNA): TGCGCCAGCAGCTTGTTTGACGAGGGGAGGATGGGAGAGACCCAGTACTTC.

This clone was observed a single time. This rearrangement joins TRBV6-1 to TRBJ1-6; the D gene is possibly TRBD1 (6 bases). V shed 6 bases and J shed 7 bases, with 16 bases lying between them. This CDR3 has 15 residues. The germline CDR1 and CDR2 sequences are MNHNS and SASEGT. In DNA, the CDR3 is TGTGCCAGCAGAGCCCCTGGACAGATAAATTCACCCCTCCACTTT. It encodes CASRAPGQINSPLHF.

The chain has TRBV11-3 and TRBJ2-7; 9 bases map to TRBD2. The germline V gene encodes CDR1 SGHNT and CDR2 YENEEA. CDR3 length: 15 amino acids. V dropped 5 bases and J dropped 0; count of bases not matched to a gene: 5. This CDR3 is CASSQNSGSSYEQYF. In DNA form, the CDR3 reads TGTGCCAGCAGCCAAAATAGCGGGAGCTCCTACGAGCAGTACTTC.

CDR3 loop: CASSPTGGDGELFF. The CDR3 DNA is TGTGCCAGCTCACCTACAGGGGGCGACGGGGAGCTGTTTTTT. The J gene is TRBJ2-2, the V gene TRBV18; 9 nucleotides agree with TRBD1. V lost 3 bases to trimming and J lost 7 bases; unmatched junction nucleotides: 3. The germline gives CDR1 KGHSH, CDR2 LQKENI. The length of the CDR3 is 14 residues.

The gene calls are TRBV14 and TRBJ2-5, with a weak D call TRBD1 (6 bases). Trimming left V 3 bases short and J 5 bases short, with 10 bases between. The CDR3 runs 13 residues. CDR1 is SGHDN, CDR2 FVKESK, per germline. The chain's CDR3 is CASSHGGMETQYF. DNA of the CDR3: TGTGCCAGCAGCCATGGGGGCATGGAGACCCAGTACTTC.